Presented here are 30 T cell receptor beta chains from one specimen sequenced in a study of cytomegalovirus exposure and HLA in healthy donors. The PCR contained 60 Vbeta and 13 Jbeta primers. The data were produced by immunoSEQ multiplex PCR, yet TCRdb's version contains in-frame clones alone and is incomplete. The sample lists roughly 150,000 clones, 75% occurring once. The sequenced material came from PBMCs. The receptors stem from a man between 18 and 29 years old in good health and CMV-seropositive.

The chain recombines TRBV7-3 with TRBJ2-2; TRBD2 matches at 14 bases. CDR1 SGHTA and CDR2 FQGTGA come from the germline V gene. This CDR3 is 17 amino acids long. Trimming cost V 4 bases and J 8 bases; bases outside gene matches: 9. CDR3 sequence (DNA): TGTGCCAGCAGCTCCAGCCCCGGGACTAGCGGGAGTGGGGAGCTGTTTTTT. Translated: CASSSSPGTSGSGELFF.

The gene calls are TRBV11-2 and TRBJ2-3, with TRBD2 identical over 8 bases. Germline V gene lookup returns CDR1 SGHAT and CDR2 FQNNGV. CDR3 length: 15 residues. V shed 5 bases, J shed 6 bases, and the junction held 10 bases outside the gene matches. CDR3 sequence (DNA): TGTGCCAGCAGCCGAGACCGTGCTAGCGGGGATACGCAGTATTTT. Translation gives CASSRDRASGDTQYF.

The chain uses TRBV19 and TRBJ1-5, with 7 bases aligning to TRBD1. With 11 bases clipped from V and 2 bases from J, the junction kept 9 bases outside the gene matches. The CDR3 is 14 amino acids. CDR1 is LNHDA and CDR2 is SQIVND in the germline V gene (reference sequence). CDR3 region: CACSGGTGNQPQHF. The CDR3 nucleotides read TGTGCCTGCTCAGGTGGGACAGGCAATCAGCCCCAGCATTTT.

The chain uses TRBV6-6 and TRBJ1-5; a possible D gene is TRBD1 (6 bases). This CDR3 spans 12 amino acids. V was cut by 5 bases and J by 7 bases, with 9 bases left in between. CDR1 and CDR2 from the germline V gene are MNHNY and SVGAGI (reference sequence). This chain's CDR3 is CASSHRDQPQHF. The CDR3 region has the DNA TGTGCCAGCAGTCACAGGGACCAGCCCCAGCATTTT.

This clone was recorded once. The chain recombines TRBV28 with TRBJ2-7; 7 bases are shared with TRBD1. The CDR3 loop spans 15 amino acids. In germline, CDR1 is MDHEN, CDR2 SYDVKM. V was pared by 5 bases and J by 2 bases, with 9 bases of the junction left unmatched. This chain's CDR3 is CASSPRTGPPYEQYF. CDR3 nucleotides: TGTGCCAGCAGTCCCCGGACAGGCCCACCCTACGAGCAGTACTTC.

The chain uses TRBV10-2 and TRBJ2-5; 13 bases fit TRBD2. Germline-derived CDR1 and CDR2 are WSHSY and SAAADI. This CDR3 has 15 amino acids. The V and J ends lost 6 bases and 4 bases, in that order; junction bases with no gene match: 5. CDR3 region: CASRLAGGPGETQYF. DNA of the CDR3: TGCGCCAGCAGACTAGCGGGAGGGCCGGGAGAGACCCAGTACTTC.

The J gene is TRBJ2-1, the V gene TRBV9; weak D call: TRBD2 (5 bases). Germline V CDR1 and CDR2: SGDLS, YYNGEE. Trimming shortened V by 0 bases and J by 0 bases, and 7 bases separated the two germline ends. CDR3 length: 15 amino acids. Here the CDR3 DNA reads TGTGCCAGCAGCGTAGTAGGGAGCTCCTACAATGAGCAGTTCTTC. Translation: CASSVVGSSYNEQFF.

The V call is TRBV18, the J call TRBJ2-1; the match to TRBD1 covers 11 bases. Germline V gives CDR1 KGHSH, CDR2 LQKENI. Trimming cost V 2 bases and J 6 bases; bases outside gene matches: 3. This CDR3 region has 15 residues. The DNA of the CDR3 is TGTGCCAGCTCACCAGGACAGGGGGCTGGCAATGAGCAGTTCTTC. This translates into CASSPGQGAGNEQFF.

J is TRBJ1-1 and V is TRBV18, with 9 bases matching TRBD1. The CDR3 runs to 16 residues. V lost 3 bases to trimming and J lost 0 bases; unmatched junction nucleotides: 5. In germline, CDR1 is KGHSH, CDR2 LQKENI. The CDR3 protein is CASSPGTGQLNTEAFF. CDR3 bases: TGTGCCAGCTCACCGGGGACAGGGCAATTGAACACTGAAGCTTTCTTT. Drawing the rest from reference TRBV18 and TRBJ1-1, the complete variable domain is NAGVMQNPRHLVRRRGQEARLRCSPMKGHSHVYWYRQLPEEGLKFMVYLQKENIIDESGMPKERFSAEFPKEGPSILRIQQVVRGDSAAYFCASSPGTGQLNTEAFFGQGTRLTVV.

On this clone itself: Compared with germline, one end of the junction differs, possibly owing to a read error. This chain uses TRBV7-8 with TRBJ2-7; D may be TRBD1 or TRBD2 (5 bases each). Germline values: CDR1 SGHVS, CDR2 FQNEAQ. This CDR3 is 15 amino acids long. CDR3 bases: TGTTCCAGCAGCTTAGCGCCAGGGAAAGGGTACGAGCAGTACTTC. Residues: CSSSLAPGKGYEQYF.

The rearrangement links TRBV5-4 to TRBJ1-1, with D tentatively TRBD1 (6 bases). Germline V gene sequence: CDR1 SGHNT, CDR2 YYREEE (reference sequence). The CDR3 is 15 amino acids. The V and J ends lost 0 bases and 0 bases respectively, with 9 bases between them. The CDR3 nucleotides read TGTGCCAGCAGCTTGGTAGCAGGGGTGAACACTGAAGCTTTCTTT. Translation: CASSLVAGVNTEAFF. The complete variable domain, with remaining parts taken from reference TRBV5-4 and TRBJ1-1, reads ETGVTQSPTHLIKTRGQQVTLRCSSQSGHNTVSWYQQALGQGPQFIFQYYREEENGRGNFPPRFSGLQFPNYSSELNVNALELDDSALYLCASSLVAGVNTEAFFGQGTRLTVV.

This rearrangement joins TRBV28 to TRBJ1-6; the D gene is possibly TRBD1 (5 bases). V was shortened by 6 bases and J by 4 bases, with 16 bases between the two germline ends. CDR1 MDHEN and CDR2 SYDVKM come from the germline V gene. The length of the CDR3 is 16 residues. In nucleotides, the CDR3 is TGTGCCAGCAGCCCTAGGGACTGGCGATATAATTCACCCCTCCACTTT. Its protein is CASSPRDWRYNSPLHF.

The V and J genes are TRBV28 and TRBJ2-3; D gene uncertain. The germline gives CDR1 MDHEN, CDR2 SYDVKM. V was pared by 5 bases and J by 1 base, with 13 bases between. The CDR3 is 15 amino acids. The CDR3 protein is CASSPHGLGTDTQYF. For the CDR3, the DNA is TGTGCCAGCAGTCCCCATGGCCTAGGCACAGATACGCAGTATTTT. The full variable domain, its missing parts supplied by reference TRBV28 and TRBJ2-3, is DVKVTQSSRYLVKRTGEKVFLECVQDMDHENMFWYRQDPGLGLRLIYFSYDVKMKEKGDIPEGYSVSREKKERFSLILESASTNQTSMYLCASSPHGLGTDTQYFGPGTRLTVL.

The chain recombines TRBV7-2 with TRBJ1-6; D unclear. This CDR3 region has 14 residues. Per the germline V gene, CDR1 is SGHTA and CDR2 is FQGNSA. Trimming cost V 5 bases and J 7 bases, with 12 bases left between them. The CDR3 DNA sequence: TGTGCCAGCAGCCCCATCATGGAGAATTCACCCCTCCACTTT. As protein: CASSPIMENSPLHF.

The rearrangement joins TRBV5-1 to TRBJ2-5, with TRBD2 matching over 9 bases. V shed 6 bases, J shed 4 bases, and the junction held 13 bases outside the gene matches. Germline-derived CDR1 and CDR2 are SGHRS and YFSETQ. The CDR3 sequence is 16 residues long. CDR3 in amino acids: CASTLPQGTSRETQYF. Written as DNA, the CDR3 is TGCGCCAGCACCCTGCCCCAGGGGACTAGCAGAGAGACCCAGTACTTC.

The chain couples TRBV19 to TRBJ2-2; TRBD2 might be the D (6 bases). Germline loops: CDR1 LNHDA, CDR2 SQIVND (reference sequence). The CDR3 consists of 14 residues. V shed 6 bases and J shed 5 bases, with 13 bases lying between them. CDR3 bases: TGTGCCAGTAGGCGGGACCAGAAGACCGGGGAGCTGTTTTTT. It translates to CASRRDQKTGELFF.

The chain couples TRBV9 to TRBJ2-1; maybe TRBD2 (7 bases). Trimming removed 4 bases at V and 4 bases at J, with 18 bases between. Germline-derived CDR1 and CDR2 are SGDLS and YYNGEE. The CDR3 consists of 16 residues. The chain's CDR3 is CASSYREGRTYNEQFF. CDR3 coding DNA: TGTGCCAGCAGCTACAGGGAGGGGAGAACGTACAATGAGCAGTTCTTC.

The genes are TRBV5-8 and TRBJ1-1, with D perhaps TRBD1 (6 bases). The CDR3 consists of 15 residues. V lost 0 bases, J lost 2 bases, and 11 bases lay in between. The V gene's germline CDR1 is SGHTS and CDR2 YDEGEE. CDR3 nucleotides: TGTGCCAGCAGCTTGGGTCGGACAGTAAACACTGAAGCTTTCTTT. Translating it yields CASSLGRTVNTEAFF.

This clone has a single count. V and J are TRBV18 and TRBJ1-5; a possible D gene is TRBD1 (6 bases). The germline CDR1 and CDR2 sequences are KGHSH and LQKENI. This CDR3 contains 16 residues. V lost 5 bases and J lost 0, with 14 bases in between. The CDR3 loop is CASSLVGQNSNQPQHF. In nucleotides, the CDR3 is TGTGCCAGCTCATTAGTCGGACAGAATAGCAATCAGCCCCAGCATTTT.

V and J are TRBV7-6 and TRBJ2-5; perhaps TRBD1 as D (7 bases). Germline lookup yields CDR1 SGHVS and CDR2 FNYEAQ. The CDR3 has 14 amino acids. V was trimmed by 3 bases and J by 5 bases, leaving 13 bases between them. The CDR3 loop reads CASSLNRGGETQYF. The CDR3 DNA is TGTGCCAGCAGCTTGAACAGGGGAGGCGAGACCCAGTACTTC.

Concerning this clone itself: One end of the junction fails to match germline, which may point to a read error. The chain's CDR3 is CSVEGRLANNEQFF. CDR3 in DNA: TGCAGCGTGGAAGGCCGACTAGCGAACAATGAGCAGTTCTTC. This chain uses TRBV29-1 with TRBJ2-1; 8 bases are shared with TRBD2. CDR3 size: 14 residues. CDR1 is SQVTM, CDR2 ANQGSEA, per germline.

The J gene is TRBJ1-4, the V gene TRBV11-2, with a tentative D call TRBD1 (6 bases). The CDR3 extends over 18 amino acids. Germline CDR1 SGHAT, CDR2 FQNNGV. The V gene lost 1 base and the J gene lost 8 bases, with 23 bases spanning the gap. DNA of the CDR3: TGTGCCAGCAGCTTAGTTGGCCCCCACAGGGCCCTCGGGGAAAAACTGTTTTTT. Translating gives CASSLVGPHRALGEKLFF.

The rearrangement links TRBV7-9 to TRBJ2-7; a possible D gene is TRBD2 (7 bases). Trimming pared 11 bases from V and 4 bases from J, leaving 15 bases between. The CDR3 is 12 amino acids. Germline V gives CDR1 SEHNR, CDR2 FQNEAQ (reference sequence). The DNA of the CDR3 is TGTGCCGTGGCTGGGAGGGGGTACGAGCAGTACTTC. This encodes CAVAGRGYEQYF.

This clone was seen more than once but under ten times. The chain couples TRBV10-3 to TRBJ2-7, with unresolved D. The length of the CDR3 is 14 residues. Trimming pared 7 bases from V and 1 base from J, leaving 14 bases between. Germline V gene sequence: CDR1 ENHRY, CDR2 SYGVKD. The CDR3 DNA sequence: TGTGCCATCACCGGAGACTTCGGGTCCTACGAGCAGTACTTC. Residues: CAITGDFGSYEQYF.

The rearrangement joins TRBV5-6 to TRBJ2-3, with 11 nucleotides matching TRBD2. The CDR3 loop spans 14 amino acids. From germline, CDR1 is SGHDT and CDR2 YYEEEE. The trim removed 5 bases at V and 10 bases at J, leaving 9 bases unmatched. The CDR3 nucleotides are TGTGCCAGCAGTTTAGCGGGAGGGCCGGGTGCGCAGTATTTT. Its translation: CASSLAGGPGAQYF.

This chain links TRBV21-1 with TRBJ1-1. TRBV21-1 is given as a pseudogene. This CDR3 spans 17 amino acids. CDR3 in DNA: TGTGCCAGCAGCAAAGTGGTGGAGGGCCCCATGAACACTGAAGCTTTCTTT. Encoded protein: CASSKVVEGPMNTEAFF.

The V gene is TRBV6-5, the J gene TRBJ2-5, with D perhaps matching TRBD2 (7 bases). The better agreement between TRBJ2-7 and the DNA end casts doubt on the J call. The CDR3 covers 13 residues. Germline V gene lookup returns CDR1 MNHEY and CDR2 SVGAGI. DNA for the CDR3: TGTGCCAGCAGCCGAGGGGGGGGCTACGAGCAGTACTTC. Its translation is CASSRGGGYEQYF.

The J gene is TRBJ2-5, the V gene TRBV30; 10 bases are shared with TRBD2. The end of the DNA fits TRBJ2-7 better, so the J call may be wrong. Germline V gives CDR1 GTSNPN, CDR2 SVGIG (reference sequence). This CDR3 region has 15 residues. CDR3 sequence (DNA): TGTGCCTGGAGCGAAGGTGGACTAGCGGACTACGAGCAGTACTTC. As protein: CAWSEGGLADYEQYF.

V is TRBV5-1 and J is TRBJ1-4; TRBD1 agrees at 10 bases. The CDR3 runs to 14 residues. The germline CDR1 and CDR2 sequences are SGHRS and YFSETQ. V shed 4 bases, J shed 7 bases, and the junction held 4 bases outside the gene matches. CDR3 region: CASSRDRGGEKLFF. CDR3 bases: TGCGCCAGCAGCAGGGACAGGGGCGGTGAAAAACTGTTTTTT.

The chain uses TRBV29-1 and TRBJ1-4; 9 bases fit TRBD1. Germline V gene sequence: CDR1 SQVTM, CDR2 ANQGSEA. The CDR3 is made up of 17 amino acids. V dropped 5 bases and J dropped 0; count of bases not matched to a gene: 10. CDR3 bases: TGCAGCGTTAGGACAGGGGCGATTTTATCAACTAATGAAAAACTGTTTTTT. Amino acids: CSVRTGAILSTNEKLFF.